This entry lists 15 T cell receptor beta chains sequenced from one sample in a study of T-cell reconstitution after alpha-beta-depleted transplantation in children. Unique molecular identifiers were used in preparing the TCRbeta library. Using its own MiXCR run on the PCR reads, TCRdb lists one record per CDR3 protein. The sample gives 440,000 or so distinct CDR3 sequences, approximately 10% of which show up once; 4.5% to 7% is in the top ten. The sample here was PBMCs from the stem cell graft donor, taken from the stem cell graft. Source of these receptors: a human donor who donated a stem cell graft to a child with acute myeloid leukemia.

This clonotype was detected once. One end of the junction fails to match germline, which may point to a read error. The chain couples TRBV5-6 to TRBJ2-1; 10 positions match TRBD2. This CDR3 is 15 amino acids long. Germline V CDR1 and CDR2: SGHDT, YYEEEE. The CDR3 is CAGSLESGRAGEQFF. DNA for the CDR3: TGTGCCGGCAGCTTGGAAAGCGGGAGGGCCGGGGAGCAGTTCTTC. Together with reference TRBV5-6 and TRBJ2-1, the CDR3 gives the full variable domain: DAGVTQSPTHLIKTRGQQVTLRCSPKSGHDTVSWYQQALGQGPQFIFQYYEEEERQRGNFPDRFSGHQFPNYSSELNVNALLLGDSALYLCAGSLESGRAGEQFFGPGTRLTVL.

This clonotype was observed a single time. The DNA of the CDR3 is TGCGCCAGCAGCAGATTCCACACCGGGGAGCTGTTTTTT. This gives the protein CASSRFHTGELFF. The chain links TRBV5-1 to TRBJ2-2; no clear D. V was cut by 4 bases and J by 3 bases, with 7 bases left in between. The CDR3 spans 13 residues. Germline V CDR1 and CDR2: SGHRS, YFSETQ. The entire variable domain, with the rest obtained from reference TRBV5-1 and TRBJ2-2, is as follows: KAGVTQTPRYLIKTRGQQVTLSCSPISGHRSVSWYQQTPGQGLQFLFEYFSETQRNKGNFPGRFSGRQFSNSRSEMNVSTLELGDSALYLCASSRFHTGELFFGEGSRLTVL.

At least ten counts were recorded for this clonotype. The rearrangement links TRBV29-1 to TRBJ1-5; tentative D call: TRBD1 (5 bases). V lost 4 bases to trimming and J lost 1 base, with 5 bases between them. The CDR3 sequence is 12 residues long. CDR1 and CDR2 from the germline V gene are SQVTM and ANQGSEA. The CDR3 DNA reads as TGCAGCGTTGGGGACAGCAATCAGCCCCAGCATTTT. As protein: CSVGDSNQPQHF.

This clonotype turned up a few times. The chain joins TRBV4-3 to TRBJ2-7, with 7 bases lining up with TRBD2. Trimming at V came to 4 bases and at J to 5 bases, leaving 5 bases not matched to a gene. Germline V CDR1 and CDR2: LGHNA, YSLEER. The length of the CDR3 is 13 residues. The CDR3 reads CASSPWGGDEQYF. The DNA of the CDR3 is TGCGCCAGCAGCCCCTGGGGGGGAGACGAGCAGTACTTC.

The chain recombines TRBV19 with TRBJ2-1, with D perhaps assigned TRBD1 or TRBD2 (5 bases each). Per the germline V gene, CDR1 is LNHDA and CDR2 is SQIVND (reference sequence). The CDR3 runs to 14 residues. Deletions cut 3 bases from V and 2 bases from J, with 8 bases between. The CDR3 loop is CASSMRGAYNEQFF. CDR3 nucleotides: TGTGCCAGTAGTATGAGGGGAGCCTACAATGAGCAGTTCTTC.

This clonotype was counted between two and nine times. This chain links TRBV5-1 with TRBJ1-4, with TRBD1 matching over 10 bases. The CDR3 runs 15 residues. V shed 0 bases and J 8 bases; nucleotides not matched to a gene: 4. Germline CDR1 reads SGHRS; CDR2 reads YFSETQ. The CDR3, as DNA: TGCGCCAGCAGCTTGGACGGACAGGGGGACGAAAAACTGTTTTTT. This encodes CASSLDGQGDEKLFF.

The sample holds many counts of this clonotype. J is TRBJ1-1 and V is TRBV29-1; D is undetermined. In germline, CDR1 is SQVTM, CDR2 ANQGSEA. Trimming shortened V by 4 bases and J by 4 bases, and 16 bases separated the two germline ends. This CDR3 has 14 amino acids. The CDR3 DNA is TGCAGCGTTGCGCTGGGCGGGGTGGGCACTGAAGCTTTCTTT. Its protein is CSVALGGVGTEAFF.

This clonotype was observed many times. Written as DNA, the CDR3 is TGCGCCAGCACTATCGGGGTTAGCGGGAACTCCTACAATGAGCAGTTCTTC. Translating gives CASTIGVSGNSYNEQFF. The chain is built from TRBV5-1 and TRBJ2-1; 8 bases match TRBD2. The J segment lost 0 bases and the V segment lost 6 bases, leaving 11 bases of the junction unmatched. Looked up from germline, CDR1 is SGHRS and CDR2 is YFSETQ. CDR3 size: 17 residues.

This clonotype has only a few counts. The chain employs TRBV20-1 and TRBJ1-2; D is unresolved. CDR3 size: 17 residues. Trimming took 5 bases from V and 3 from J, leaving 25 bases between them. Germline CDR1 DFQATT, CDR2 SNEGSKA (reference sequence). This CDR3 reads CSALVEIRRSEDYGYTF. CDR3 DNA sequence: TGCAGTGCTCTGGTGGAAATACGTAGATCTGAAGACTATGGCTACACCTTC.

Details on this clonotype: Relative to the germline gene, one junction end is altered; a read error may explain this. V is TRBV7-7 and J is TRBJ2-3; TRBD2 aligns across 7 bases. The germline CDR1 and CDR2 sequences are SSHAT and FNYEAQ (reference sequence). This CDR3 has 15 residues. CDR3 DNA: TGTGCTAGCAGCAGAGATCAGCGGGGCAAAGATACGCAGTATTTT. Protein: CASSRDQRGKDTQYF.

This clonotype was seen ten or more times. The chain uses TRBV5-6 and TRBJ1-1; TRBD1 agrees at 7 bases. There are 12 residues in the CDR3. Germline V lookup: CDR1 SGHDT, CDR2 YYEEEE. V was clipped by 0 bases and J by 8 bases; unmatched bases: 1. Here the CDR3 reads CASSLGQGEAFF. The CDR3 bases are TGTGCCAGCAGCTTGGGACAGGGAGAAGCTTTCTTT.

This clonotype was seen a handful of times. This chain connects TRBV9 to TRBJ1-2, with D tentatively TRBD1 (6 bases). Germline values: CDR1 SGDLS, CDR2 YYNGEE. The CDR3 covers 17 residues. Trimming removed 3 bases at V and 5 bases at J, with 23 bases between. CDR3 sequence reads: CASSAYWGDTERYGYTF. As DNA, the CDR3 is TGTGCCAGCAGCGCCTACTGGGGGGACACGGAACGGTATGGCTACACCTTC. Full variable domain (rest looked up from reference TRBV9 and TRBJ1-2): DSGVTQTPKHLITATGQRVTLRCSPRSGDLSVYWYQQSLDQGLQFLIQYYNGEERAKGNILERFSAQQFPDLHSELNLSSLELGDSALYFCASSAYWGDTERYGYTFGSGTRLTVV.

The J gene is TRBJ1-5, the V gene TRBV15; tentatively, D is TRBD1 (5 bases). CDR3 length: 17 residues. Trimming pared 3 bases from V and 0 bases from J, leaving 15 bases between. CDR1 LNHNV and CDR2 YYDKDF come from the germline V gene (reference sequence). CDR3 bases: TGTGCCACCAGCAGTGCCCTTCGGGACTATAGCAATCAGCCCCAGCATTTT. Translated: CATSSALRDYSNQPQHF.

In its sample, this clonotype was seen many times. The chain's CDR3 is CASSLRRWVQETQYF. The CDR3 DNA reads as TGTGCCAGCAGCTTGAGACGGTGGGTCCAAGAGACCCAGTACTTC. This rearrangement joins TRBV5-6 to TRBJ2-5; D not resolved. Looked up from germline, CDR1 is SGHDT and CDR2 is YYEEEE. The CDR3 is 15 amino acids. Trimming removed 1 base from V and 1 base from J, with 11 bases in between.

The chain carries TRBV5-4 and TRBJ1-1; the D gene is possibly TRBD1 (6 bases). Germline lookup yields CDR1 SGHNT and CDR2 YYREEE (reference sequence). V was cut by 4 bases and J by 1 base, with 17 bases left in between. CDR3 length: 16 residues. In DNA form, the CDR3 reads TGTGCCAGCAGCCCTTCCAAGGGACAATGGAACACTGAAGCTTTCTTT. It translates to CASSPSKGQWNTEAFF.